This TCR delta chain was sequenced for a study of Vγ9Vδ2 T cells in congenital toxoplasmosis (dated by TCRdb to about 2021). With respect to the entire study: IgG, IgM and IgA serology, Western blot and an in-house interferon-gamma release assay were used to diagnose congenital toxoplasmosis. In this study, researchers looked at the gamma and delta chain CDR3 repertoires of sorted blood gammadelta T cells, comparing infants congenitally infected with T. gondii against uninfected infants. TCR sequencing covered roughly five infected and approximately ten uninfected infants at 2 months, plus 3 infected and 4 uninfected infants at 1 year. Infant repertoires were sequenced at 2 months after birth and at 1 year of age.

By its share of the sample, this clone is large (0.1 to 1%). The target of this receptor is not known. No quality values exist for individual bases; no much larger clone is one base distant. Template-switch reverse transcription with SuperScript II was used to generate cDNA, with TRGC- and TRDC-specific primers combined in a single tube. The TRGC primer was designed so that it binds both the TRGC1 and the TRGC2 constant genes. Amplification of TRG and TRD was done with the KAPA Real-Time Library Amplification Kit, and AMPure XP beads were used for purification between steps. Index PCR with the Nextera XT Index Kit was used to attach Illumina sequencing adapters. TRG and TRD amplicons were sequenced on an Illumina MiSeq with the V2 300 kit, giving 150 bp paired-end reads. As for how the authors treated the data: Read quality was checked with FastQC version 0.11.8 before further analysis. Reads were mapped to GenBank TRG or TRD reference genes, and MiXCR version 3.0.3 was used to assemble CDR3 sequences. MiXCR defaults were kept, except that TRDD gene segments were assembled using 3 rather than 5 consecutive nucleotides. N additions, CDR3 length, J segment length and clonotype sharing between samples were all calculated using VDJtools version 1.2.1. Out-of-frame CDR3 sequences and those containing stop codons were excluded from analysis. Infant repertoires were assessed for overlap with previously published fetal, cord blood and adult blood Vgamma9Vdelta2 repertoires. Public reads were reanalyzed in TCRdb with CATT, and rows carrying the same DNA were merged afterwards. TCRdb's processing, not the authors' own work, is the source of the V and J calls. Within this sample are roughly 990 delta-chain clones, with around 19% of them counted one time only. The top ten constitute roughly 10% of the sample.

The same treatment, consisting of spiramycin and/or pyrimethamine plus sulfadiazine plus folinic acid, was given to mothers of infected and uninfected infants alike. All infants, infected and uninfected, were born by term delivery after more than 37 weeks of gestation. About 1 mL of blood was processed into PBMCs by Lymphoprep gradient centrifugation, after which the PBMCs were cryopreserved in liquid nitrogen and shipped to Belgium. After thawing, PBMCs were labeled with Zombie NIR viability dye and stained with CD3, TCR gammadelta, Vgamma9 and Vdelta2 antibodies. Sorting of CD3+ TCRgammadelta+ T cells was performed on a FACSAria III, reaching a mean purity of roughly 98%. For each sample, the RNeasy Micro Kit was used to isolate RNA from approximately 10,000 sorted gammadelta T cells. Infants were born to mothers enrolled with primary T. gondii infection during pregnancy. The infants' peripheral blood was drawn at an outpatient microbiology and virology center located in Pavia, Italy.

What the work shows at the level of the full study, not this receptor alone: High prevalence of a public TRGV9 clonotype was observed in both infected and uninfected infants. Two months was the earliest age with enough suitable sample material for TCR repertoire analysis, so newborn repertoires were not sequenced. At 2 months, TRGV9 and TRDV2 CDR3s of infected infants appeared to carry fewer N additions than uninfected infants, especially TRDV2-TRDJ1 sequences. Repertoire differences between infected and uninfected infants were less clear at 1 year of age than at 2 months. Among 2-month-old infants, germline-encoded fetal-type TRDV2 CDR3 sequences seemed to show up more often in infected than in uninfected infants, which suggests an in utero expansion footprint.

The germline V gene provides CDR1 GEAIGNYY and CDR2 EKD. The CDR3 measures 14 amino acids from cysteine to phenylalanine. The read is trimmed to its CDR3 DNA, 42 bases read in frame from base 1. The germline V and J ends show losses of 2 bases and 7 bases respectively, and no gene match explains 8 bases of the junction. The chain joins TRDV2 to TRDJ1; 8 middle bases align to TRDD3. The sequence was obtained from a child under 10 years old born to a mother with Toxoplasma gondii infection during pregnancy, either congenitally infected or uninfected (not recorded which). Sequences were obtained from gamma-delta T cells from blood. The encoded CDR3 is CACDRLGEPTKLIF. The nucleotides read TGTGCCTGTGACAGGCTGGGGGAACCAACTAAACTCATCTTT.